These T cell receptor beta chains were read from a single sample in a study of control samples from healthy donors and cancer patients. TCRdb's copy holds only in-frame clones and misses some; the assay was immunoSEQ multiplex PCR. The table records 10,000 to 15,000 clones, 85% to 95% of them present only once. The sample consisted of PBMCs. These receptors were obtained from a man at least 80 years old with lung cancer. The CDR3 runs from the conserved cysteine through the conserved F or W. The D gene is left open where the match is weak. For some rows the clone size is stated as once, few or many, or as a class when expanded; others skip it.

D	size	V	J	DNA	CDR3
NA	NA	TRBV6-5	TRBJ1-2	TGTGCCAGCAGTTACTCCCGTGCTGGATATGGCTACACCTTC	CASSYSRAGYGYTF
TRBD1	NA	TRBV15	TRBJ1-2	TGTGCCACCAGCAGACGACAGGGGGCTGACTATGGCTACACCTTC	CATSRRQGADYGYTF
NA	NA	TRBV5-4	TRBJ1-1	TGTGCCAGCAGCTTGGGGGTGGGGTCCGACACTGAAGCTTTCTTT	CASSLGVGSDTEAFF
TRBD1	NA	TRBV19	TRBJ2-5	TGTGCCAGTAGTATTGGACAGGGGGGAGAGACCCAGTACTTC	CASSIGQGGETQYF
TRBD2	few	TRBV5-4	TRBJ2-7	TGTGCCAGCAGCTTGGCACTAGCGGGGGGCAGCGAGCAGTACTTC	CASSLALAGGSEQYF
NA	NA	TRBV3-1/TRBV3-2	TRBJ1-2	TGTGCCAGCACTCGGTCGGGCCTTGACTATGGCTACACCTTC	CASTRSGLDYGYTF
NA	once	TRBV18	TRBJ2-7	TGTGCCAGCTCACCTGGTGGGGACATCGGATACGAGCAGTACTTC	CASSPGGDIGYEQYF
NA	NA	TRBV5-4	TRBJ2-6	TGTGCCAGCAGCCCGCCTCGGCCTGGGGCCAACGTCCTGACTTTC	CASSPPRPGANVLTF
TRBD1	once	TRBV7-7	TRBJ1-4	TGTGCCAGCAGCTCGGGGACAGGGGAGGTTGAAAAACTGTTTTTT	CASSSGTGEVEKLFF
NA	once	TRBV5-1	TRBJ1-2	TGCGCCAGCAGCTTGGAGGGGCCTCAGGGTGGCTACACCTTC	CASSLEGPQGGYTF
TRBD2	NA	TRBV7-9	TRBJ2-1	TGTGCCAGCAGAGCCGGACTAGCGGGGGGGCGCTCCTACAATGAGCAGTTCTTC	CASRAGLAGGRSYNEQFF
NA	NA	TRBV5-1	TRBJ1-6	TGCGCCAGCAGCTTGCTCCCTGGCCAGGGCAACAATTCACCCCTCCACTTT	CASSLLPGQGNNSPLHF
TRBD2	NA	TRBV28	TRBJ2-1	TGTGCCAGCAGTTCGGCTAGCGGGGGGGACAATGAGCAGTTCTTC	CASSSASGGDNEQFF
NA	NA	TRBV9	TRBJ2-7	TGTGCCAGCAGCCGCGACTCCTACGAGCAGTACTTC	CASSRDSYEQYF
TRBD1	NA	TRBV11-2	TRBJ1-1	TGTGCCAGCAGTCAGGGGGCGGCTGAAGCTTTCTTT	CASSQGAAEAFF
TRBD1	NA	TRBV5-4	TRBJ1-4	TGTGCCAGCAGCTTGGGACAGGGGGCGAGGAATGAAAAACTGTTTTTT	CASSLGQGARNEKLFF
NA	NA	TRBV7-9	TRBJ1-2	TGTGCCAGCAGCTTAATTGTAGATGGCTACACCTTC	CASSLIVDGYTF
NA	NA	TRBV5-5	TRBJ2-2	TGTGCCAGCAGCCTGGGGGGACAGAGGACCGGGGAGCTGTTTTTT	CASSLGGQRTGELFF
NA	NA	TRBV5-1	TRBJ2-5	TGCGCCAGCAGCTTGGGTATCCAGGGGGAAGGGGAGGCCCAGTACTTC	CASSLGIQGEGEAQYF